This TCR beta chain was identified in a study of read filtering for tumor transcriptome and immune sequencing. This library used roughly 430 ng RNA and molecular barcoded adaptors spanning alpha/delta and beta/gamma chains. TCRdb reprocessed the reads via MiXCR and lists one record per CDR3 protein. The sample carries 100,000 to 150,000 distinct CDR3 sequences, around 13% recorded once. General study points: Without single-read clonotypes, shared clonotype proportions correlated more between IR-seq and RNA-seq.

At least ten counts were recorded for this clonotype. Its antigen remains unidentified. The length of the CDR3 is 16 residues. Germline lookup yields CDR1 SQVTM and CDR2 ANQGSEA. Losses at the gene ends were 0 bases for V and 4 bases for J; bases not matched to a gene: 8. The chain recombines TRBV29-1 with TRBJ2-3; 9 bases align to TRBD2. Sample: a population of CD138-negative cells sorted from bone marrow. The receptor's source is a donor older than 35 with multiple myeloma. CDR3 sequence: CSVEDPQAGGPDTQYF. The CDR3 bases are TGCAGCGTTGAAGATCCTCAAGCGGGGGGCCCAGATACGCAGTATTTT.